This T cell receptor beta chain derives from a study of cytotoxic CD8 clonotypes in ibrutinib-treated CLL. Background on the study: Across the patients, under 12 were relapsed/refractory, around 16 treatment-naive and fewer than 18 IGHV unmutated.

Concerning this clone itself: Its antigen is undetermined.

V dropped 5 bases and J dropped 6 bases, with 14 bases sitting between them. The CDR3 sequence is 13 residues long. Per germline, CDR1 LNHDA and CDR2 SQIVND (reference sequence). Depth targeted 1 in 200,000 to 1 in 1 million T cells, averaging approximately 10x coverage per clonotype. Using immunoSEQ multiplex PCR, the repertoire was profiled, and TCRdb retains in-frame clones only, with some absent. The repertoire holds more than 25,000 clones, with about 70% as singletons. The study's findings and limits: Sustained-remission patients were sampled at one set of times and progressing patients at different ones. Public clonotypes occurred uncommonly; on treatment, they contracted or remained stable.

This rearrangement joins TRBV19 to TRBJ2-7; D is tentatively TRBD1 or TRBD2 (5 bases each). This receptor was obtained from a human donor with chronic lymphocytic leukemia. Here the sequenced sample was PBMCs, taken after 36 months of ibrutinib treatment. The DNA for the CDR3 is TGTGCCAGTAGTCCAGGGACCCAGCTCGAGCAGTACTTC. Residues: CASSPGTQLEQYF.